This entry is about one T cell receptor (beta chain). Its matching antigen is unknown. The V gene's germline CDR1 is SGDLS and CDR2 YYNGEE. This CDR3 spans 15 amino acids. V shed 3 bases, J shed 4 bases, and the junction held 8 bases outside the gene matches. The data originate from a study of Graves' ophthalmopathy and Graves' hyperthyroidism. Study at large: Investigators collected peripheral blood at initial diagnosis, before any treatment was given. Regarding the study as a whole: The majority of expanded thyroid clonotypes above 0.001 frequency also occurred in blood.

Diagnoses were established from clinical symptoms, serum thyroxine, TRAb, thyroid ultrasound and orbital computed tomography. RNA transcripts were the source from which TCR beta CDR3 regions were amplified. In the first round, RT-PCR was carried out with HTBI primers, and a multiplex PCR formed the second round. TCRdb ran MiXCR on the multiplex PCR reads and lists one entry per CDR3 protein. Of 680,000 or so distinct CDR3 sequences listed, 22% are singletons. This receptor was identified in a woman aged 18 to 35 with stable Graves' hyperthyroidism. Some clones in this sample may be carry-over from other donors' samples. Sequenced: peripheral blood. V is TRBV9 and J is TRBJ2-7; 9 bases align to TRBD1. CDR3 amino acids: CASSGPGQGRYEQYF. In DNA, the CDR3 is TGTGCCAGCAGCGGACCGGGACAGGGACGGTACGAGCAGTACTTC. Full variable domain (outside the CDR3, taken from reference TRBV9 and TRBJ2-7): DSGVTQTPKHLITATGQRVTLRCSPRSGDLSVYWYQQSLDQGLQFLIQYYNGEERAKGNILERFSAQQFPDLHSELNLSSLELGDSALYFCASSGPGQGRYEQYFGPGTRLTVT.